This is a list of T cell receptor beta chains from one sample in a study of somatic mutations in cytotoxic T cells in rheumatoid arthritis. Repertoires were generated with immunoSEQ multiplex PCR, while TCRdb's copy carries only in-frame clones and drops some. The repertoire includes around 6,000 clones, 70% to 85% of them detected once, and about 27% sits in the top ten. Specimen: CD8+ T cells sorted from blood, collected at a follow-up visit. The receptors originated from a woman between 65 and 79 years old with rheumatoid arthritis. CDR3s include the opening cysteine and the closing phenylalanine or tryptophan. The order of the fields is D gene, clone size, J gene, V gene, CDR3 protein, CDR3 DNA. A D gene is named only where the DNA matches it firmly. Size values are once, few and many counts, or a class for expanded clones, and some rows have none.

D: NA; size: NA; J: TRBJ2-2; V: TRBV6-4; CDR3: CASSDSILGGTGELFF; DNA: TGTGCCAGCAGTGACTCGATTTTAGGGGGAACCGGGGAGCTGTTTTTT
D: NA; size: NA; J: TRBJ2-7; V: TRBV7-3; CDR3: CASSLTGLGTYEQYF; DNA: TGTGCCAGCAGCTTAACGGGACTCGGAACCTACGAGCAGTACTTC
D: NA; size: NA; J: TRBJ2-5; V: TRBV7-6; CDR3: CASSVPGAGAGSALAETQYF; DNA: TGTGCCAGCAGCGTCCCGGGGGCGGGGGCCGGATCCGCCCTAGCAGAGACCCAGTACTTC
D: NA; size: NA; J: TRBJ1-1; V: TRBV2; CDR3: CASRVTEGRTEAFF; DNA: TGTGCCAGCAGGGTAACAGAGGGGCGCACTGAAGCTTTCTTT
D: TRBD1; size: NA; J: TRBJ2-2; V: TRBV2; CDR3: CARLNWGSGQGTTGELFF; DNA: TGTGCCAGGTTAAACTGGGGTTCCGGACAGGGGACCACCGGGGAGCTGTTTTTT
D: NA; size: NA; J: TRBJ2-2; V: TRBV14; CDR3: CASSQGRATGELFF; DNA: TGTGCCAGCAGCCAAGGGAGGGCCACCGGGGAGCTGTTTTTT
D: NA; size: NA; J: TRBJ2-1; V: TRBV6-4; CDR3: CASSEDYYNEQFF; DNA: TGTGCCAGCAGTGAGGACTACTACAATGAGCAGTTCTTC
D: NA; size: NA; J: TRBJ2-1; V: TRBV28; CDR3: CASSLPPPNEQFF; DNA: TGTGCCAGCAGTCTCCCCCCCCCGAATGAGCAGTTCTTC
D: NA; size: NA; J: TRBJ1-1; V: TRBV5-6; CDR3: CASSSGDTEAFF; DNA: TGTGCCAGCAGCTCCGGGGACACTGAAGCTTTCTTT
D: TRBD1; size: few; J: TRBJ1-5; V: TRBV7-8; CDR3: CASSLRQGRNQPQHF; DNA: TGTGCCAGCAGCTTAAGACAGGGACGTAATCAGCCCCAGCATTTT
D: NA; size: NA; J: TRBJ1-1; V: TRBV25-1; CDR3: CASKGGFFTEAFF; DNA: TGTGCCAGCAAAGGAGGGTTTTTCACTGAAGCTTTCTTT
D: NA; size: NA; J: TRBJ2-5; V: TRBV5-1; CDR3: CASSLAVGGQETQYF; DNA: TGCGCCAGCAGCTTGGCAGTGGGGGGACAAGAGACCCAGTACTTC
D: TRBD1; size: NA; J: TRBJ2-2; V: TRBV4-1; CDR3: CASTKGTGGTGELFF; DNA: TGCGCCAGCACCAAAGGGACAGGGGGAACCGGGGAGCTGTTTTTT
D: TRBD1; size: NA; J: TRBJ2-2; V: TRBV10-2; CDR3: CASSDFGQGGLTGELFF; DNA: TGCGCCAGCAGTGACTTCGGACAGGGGGGACTCACCGGGGAGCTGTTTTTT
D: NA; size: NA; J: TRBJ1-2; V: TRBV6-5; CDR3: CASSLGQAFSGYTF; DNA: TGTGCCAGCAGCTTGGGACAAGCGTTTTCTGGCTACACCTTC
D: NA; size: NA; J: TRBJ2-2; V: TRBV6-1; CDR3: CASSVWEVVGELFF; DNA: TGTGCCAGCAGTGTTTGGGAAGTTGTCGGGGAGCTGTTTTTT